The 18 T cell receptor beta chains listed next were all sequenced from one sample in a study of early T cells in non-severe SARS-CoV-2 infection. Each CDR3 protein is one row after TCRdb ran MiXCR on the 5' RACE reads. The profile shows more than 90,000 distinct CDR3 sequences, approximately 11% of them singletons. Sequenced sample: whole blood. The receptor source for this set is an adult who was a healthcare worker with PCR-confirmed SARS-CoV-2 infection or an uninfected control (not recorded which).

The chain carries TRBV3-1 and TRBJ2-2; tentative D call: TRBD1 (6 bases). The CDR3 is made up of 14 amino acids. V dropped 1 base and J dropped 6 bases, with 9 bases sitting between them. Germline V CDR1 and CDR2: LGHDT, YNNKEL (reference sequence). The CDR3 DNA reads TGTGCCAGCAGCCAAGGGACAGCCGCCGGGGAGCTGTTTTTT. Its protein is CASSQGTAAGELFF.

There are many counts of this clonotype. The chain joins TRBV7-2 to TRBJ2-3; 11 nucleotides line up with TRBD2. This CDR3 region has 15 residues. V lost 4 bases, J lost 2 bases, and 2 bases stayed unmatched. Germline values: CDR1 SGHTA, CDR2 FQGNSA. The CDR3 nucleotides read TGTGCCAGCAGCTCGGGACTAGCGGTCACAGATACGCAGTATTTT. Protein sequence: CASSSGLAVTDTQYF.

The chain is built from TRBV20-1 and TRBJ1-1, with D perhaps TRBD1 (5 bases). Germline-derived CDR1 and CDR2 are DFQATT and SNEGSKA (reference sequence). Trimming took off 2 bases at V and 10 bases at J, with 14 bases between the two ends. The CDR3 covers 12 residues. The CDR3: CSARPMDMGAFF. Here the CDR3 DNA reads TGCAGTGCTAGACCTATGGACATGGGAGCTTTCTTT.

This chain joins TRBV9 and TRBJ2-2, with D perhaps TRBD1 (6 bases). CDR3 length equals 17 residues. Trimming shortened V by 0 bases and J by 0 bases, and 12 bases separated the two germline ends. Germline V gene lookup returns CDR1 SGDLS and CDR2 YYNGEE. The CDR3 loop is CASSVEGDPSNTGELFF. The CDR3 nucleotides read TGTGCCAGCAGCGTAGAGGGGGACCCCTCGAACACCGGGGAGCTGTTTTTT. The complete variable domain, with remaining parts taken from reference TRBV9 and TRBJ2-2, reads DSGVTQTPKHLITATGQRVTLRCSPRSGDLSVYWYQQSLDQGLQFLIQYYNGEERAKGNILERFSAQQFPDLHSELNLSSLELGDSALYFCASSVEGDPSNTGELFFGEGSRLTVL.

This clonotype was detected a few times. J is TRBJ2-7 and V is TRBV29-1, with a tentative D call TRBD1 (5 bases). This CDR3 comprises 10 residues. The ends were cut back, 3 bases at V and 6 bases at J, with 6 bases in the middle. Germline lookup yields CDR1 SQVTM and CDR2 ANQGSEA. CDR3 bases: TGCAGCGTTGACAGGGCCGAGCAGTACTTC. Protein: CSVDRAEQYF.

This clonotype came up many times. CDR3 DNA: TGCAGCGACTGCCCGGGACAGGGGCCATCCGGCTCCTACAATGAGCAGTTCTTC. Translation: CSDCPGQGPSGSYNEQFF. The gene calls are TRBV29-1 and TRBJ2-1; 10 positions agree with TRBD1. The V gene's germline CDR1 is SQVTM and CDR2 ANQGSEA. This CDR3 has 18 amino acids. The V gene end was trimmed by 7 bases and the J gene end by 0 bases; junction bases not matched to a gene: 15.

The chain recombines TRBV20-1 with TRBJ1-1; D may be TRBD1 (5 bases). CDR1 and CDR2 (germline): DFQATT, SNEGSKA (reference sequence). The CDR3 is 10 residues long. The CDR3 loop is CSEGRTEAFF. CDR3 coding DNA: TGCAGCGAGGGGAGGACTGAAGCTTTCTTT.

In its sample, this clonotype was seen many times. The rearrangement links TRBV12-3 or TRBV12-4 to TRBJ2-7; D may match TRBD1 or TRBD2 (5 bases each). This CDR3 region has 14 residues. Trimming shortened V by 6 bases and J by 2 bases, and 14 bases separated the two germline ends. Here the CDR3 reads CASRPGTGTYEQYF. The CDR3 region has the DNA TGTGCCAGCAGACCGGGGACGGGAACCTACGAGCAGTACTTC.

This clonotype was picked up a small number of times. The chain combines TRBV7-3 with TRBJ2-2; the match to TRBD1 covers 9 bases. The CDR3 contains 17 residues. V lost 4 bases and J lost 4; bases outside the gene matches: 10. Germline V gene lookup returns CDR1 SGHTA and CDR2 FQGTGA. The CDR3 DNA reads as TGTGCCAGCAGCTCCTCAGGGACAGGGCGGGCCACCGGGGAGCTGTTTTTT. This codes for CASSSSGTGRATGELFF.

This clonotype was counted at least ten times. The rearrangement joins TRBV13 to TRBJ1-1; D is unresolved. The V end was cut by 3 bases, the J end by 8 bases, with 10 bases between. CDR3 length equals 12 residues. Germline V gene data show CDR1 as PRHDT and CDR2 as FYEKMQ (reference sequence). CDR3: CASSFPASEAFF. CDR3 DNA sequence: TGTGCCAGCAGCTTCCCGGCTTCAGAAGCTTTCTTT. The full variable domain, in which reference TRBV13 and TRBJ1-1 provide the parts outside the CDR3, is AAGVIQSPRHLIKEKRETATLKCYPIPRHDTVYWYQQGPGQDPQFLISFYEKMQSDKGSIPDRFSAQQFSDYHSELNMSSLELGDSALYFCASSFPASEAFFGQGTRLTVV.

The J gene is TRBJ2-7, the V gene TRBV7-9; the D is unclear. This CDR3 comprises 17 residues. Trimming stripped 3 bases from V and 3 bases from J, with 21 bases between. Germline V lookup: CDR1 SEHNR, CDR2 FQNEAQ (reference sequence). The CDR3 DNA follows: TGTGCCAGCAGCTTCGGCCTTTGGGATCTAGGTGTCTACGAGCAGTACTTC. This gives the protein CASSFGLWDLGVYEQYF.

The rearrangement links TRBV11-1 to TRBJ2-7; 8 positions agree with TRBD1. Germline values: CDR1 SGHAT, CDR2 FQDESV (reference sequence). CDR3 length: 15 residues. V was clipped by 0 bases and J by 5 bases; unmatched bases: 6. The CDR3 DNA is TGTGCCAGCAGCTTAGCCGGGACAGGCTACCACGAGCAGTACTTC. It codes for CASSLAGTGYHEQYF. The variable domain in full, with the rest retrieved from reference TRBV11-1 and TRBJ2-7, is EAEVAQSPRYKITEKSQAVAFWCDPISGHATLYWYRQILGQGPELLVQFQDESVVDDSQLPKDRFSAERLKGVDSTLKIQPAELGDSAMYLCASSLAGTGYHEQYFGPGTRLTVT.

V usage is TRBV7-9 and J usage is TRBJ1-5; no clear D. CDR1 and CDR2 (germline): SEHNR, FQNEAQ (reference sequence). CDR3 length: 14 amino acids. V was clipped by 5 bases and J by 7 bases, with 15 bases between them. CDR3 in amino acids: CASSPEGRVQPQHF. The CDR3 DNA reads TGTGCCAGCAGCCCTGAAGGGAGGGTCCAGCCCCAGCATTTT.

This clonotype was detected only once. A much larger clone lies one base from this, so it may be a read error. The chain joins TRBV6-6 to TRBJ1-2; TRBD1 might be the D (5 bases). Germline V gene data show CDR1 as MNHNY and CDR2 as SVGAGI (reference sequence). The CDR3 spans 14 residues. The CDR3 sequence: CASQRDAGFYGHTF. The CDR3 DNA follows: TGTGCCAGCCAACGGGACGCCGGATTCTATGGCCACACCTTC.

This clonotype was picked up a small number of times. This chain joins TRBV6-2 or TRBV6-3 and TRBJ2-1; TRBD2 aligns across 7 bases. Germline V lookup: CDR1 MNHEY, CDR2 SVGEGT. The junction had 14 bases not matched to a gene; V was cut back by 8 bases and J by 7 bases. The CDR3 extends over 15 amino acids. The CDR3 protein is CASARDYLNENEQFF. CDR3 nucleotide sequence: TGTGCCAGCGCGCGGGACTATCTCAATGAAAATGAGCAGTTCTTC.

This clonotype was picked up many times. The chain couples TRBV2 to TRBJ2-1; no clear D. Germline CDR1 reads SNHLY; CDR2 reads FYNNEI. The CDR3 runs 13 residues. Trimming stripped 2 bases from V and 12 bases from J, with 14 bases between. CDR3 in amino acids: CASSERSAWGQFF. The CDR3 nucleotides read TGTGCCAGCAGTGAAAGGTCCGCCTGGGGGCAGTTCTTC. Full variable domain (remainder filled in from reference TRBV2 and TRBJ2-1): EPEVTQTPSHQVTQMGQEVILRCVPISNHLYFYWYRQILGQKVEFLVSFYNNEISEKSEIFDDQFSVERPDGSNFTLKIRSTKLEDSAMYFCASSERSAWGQFFGPGTRLTVL.

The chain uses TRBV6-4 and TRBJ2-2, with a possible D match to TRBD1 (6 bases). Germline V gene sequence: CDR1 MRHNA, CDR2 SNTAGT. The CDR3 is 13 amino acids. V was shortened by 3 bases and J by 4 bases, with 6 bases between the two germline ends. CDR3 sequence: CASSEQGTGELFF. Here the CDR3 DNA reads TGTGCCAGCAGTGAACAGGGCACCGGGGAGCTGTTTTTT.

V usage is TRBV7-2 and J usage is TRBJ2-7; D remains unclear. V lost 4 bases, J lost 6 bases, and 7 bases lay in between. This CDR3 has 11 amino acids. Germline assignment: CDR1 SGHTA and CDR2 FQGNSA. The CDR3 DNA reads TGTGCCAGCAGCTCCCGTATCGAGCAGTACTTC. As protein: CASSSRIEQYF.